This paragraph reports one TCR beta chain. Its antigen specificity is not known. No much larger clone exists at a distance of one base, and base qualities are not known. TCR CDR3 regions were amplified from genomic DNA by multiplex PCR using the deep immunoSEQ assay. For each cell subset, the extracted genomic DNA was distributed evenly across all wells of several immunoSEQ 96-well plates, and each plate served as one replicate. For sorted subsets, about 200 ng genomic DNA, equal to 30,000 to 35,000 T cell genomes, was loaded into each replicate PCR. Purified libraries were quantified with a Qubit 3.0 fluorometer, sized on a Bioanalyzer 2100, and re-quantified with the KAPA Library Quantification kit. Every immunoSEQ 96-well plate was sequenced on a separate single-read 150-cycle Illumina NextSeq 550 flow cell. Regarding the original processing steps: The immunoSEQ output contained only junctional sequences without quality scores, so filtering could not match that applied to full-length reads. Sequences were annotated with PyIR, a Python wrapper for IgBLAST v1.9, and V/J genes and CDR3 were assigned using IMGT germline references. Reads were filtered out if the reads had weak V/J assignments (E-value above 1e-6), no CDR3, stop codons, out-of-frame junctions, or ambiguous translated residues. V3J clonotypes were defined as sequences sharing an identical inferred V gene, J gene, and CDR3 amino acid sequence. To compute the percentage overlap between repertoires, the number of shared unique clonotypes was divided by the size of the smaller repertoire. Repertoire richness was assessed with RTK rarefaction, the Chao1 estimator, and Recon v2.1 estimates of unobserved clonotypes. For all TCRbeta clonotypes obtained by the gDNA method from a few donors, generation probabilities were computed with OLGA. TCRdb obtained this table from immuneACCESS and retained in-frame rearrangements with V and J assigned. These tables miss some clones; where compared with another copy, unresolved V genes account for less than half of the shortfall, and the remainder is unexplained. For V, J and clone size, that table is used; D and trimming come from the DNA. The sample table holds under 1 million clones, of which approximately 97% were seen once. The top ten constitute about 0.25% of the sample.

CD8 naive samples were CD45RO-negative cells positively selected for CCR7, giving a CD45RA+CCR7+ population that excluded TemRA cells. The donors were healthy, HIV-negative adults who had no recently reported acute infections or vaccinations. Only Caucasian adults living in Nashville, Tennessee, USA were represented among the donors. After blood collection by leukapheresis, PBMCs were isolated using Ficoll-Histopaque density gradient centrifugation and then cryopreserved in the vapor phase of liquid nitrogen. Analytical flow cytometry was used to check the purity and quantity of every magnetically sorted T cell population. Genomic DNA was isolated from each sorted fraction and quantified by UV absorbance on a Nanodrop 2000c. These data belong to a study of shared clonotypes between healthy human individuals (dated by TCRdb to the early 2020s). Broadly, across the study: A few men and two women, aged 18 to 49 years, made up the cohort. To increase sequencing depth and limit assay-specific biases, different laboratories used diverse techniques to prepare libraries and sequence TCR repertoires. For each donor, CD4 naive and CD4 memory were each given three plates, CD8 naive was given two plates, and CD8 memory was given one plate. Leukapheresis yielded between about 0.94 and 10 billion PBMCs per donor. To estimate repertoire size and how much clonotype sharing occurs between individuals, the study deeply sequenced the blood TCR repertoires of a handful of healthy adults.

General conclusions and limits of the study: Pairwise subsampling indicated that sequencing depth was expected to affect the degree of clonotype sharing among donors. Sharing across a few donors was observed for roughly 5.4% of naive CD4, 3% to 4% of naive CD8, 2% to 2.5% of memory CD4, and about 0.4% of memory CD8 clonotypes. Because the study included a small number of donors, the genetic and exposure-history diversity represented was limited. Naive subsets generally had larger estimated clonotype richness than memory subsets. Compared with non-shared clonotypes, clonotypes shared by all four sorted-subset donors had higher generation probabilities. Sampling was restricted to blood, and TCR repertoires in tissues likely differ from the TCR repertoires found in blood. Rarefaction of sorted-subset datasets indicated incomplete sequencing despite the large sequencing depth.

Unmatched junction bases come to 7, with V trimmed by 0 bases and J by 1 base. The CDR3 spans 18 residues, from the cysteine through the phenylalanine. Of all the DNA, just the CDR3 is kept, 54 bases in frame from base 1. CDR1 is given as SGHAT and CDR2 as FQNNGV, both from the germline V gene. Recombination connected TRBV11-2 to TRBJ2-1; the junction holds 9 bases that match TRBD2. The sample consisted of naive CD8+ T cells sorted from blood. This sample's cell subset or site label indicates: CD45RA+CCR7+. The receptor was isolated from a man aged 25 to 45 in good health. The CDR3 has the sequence CASSLDGASGESYNEQFF. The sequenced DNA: TGTGCCAGCAGCTTAGATGGGGCTAGCGGGGAATCCTACAATGAGCAGTTCTTC.